These 8 T cell receptor beta chains were all obtained from the same sample, sequenced in a study of blood T cell repertoires in COVID-19. Produced via immunoSEQ multiplex PCR; TCRdb's table is partial and in-frame only. The sample lists about 140,000 clones; around 78% were seen once. Material: peripheral blood. The source of these receptors is a woman at least 80 years old with active or convalescent COVID-19.

This chain connects TRBV5-4 to TRBJ2-2; D may be TRBD2 (5 bases). The CDR3 has 17 amino acids. The V and J ends lost 4 bases and 0 bases respectively, with 16 bases between them. Germline V lookup: CDR1 SGHNT, CDR2 YYREEE (reference sequence). The DNA for the CDR3 is TGTGCCAGCAGCACCCTCGGACTGTTCGCGAACACCGGGGAGCTGTTTTTT. It encodes CASSTLGLFANTGELFF.

V usage is TRBV10-3 and J usage is TRBJ2-7, with 7 bases that match TRBD1. This CDR3 contains 14 residues. With 7 bases clipped from V and 1 base from J, the junction kept 7 bases outside the gene matches. Germline V lookup: CDR1 ENHRY, CDR2 SYGVKD. The CDR3: CAINPGQRSYEQYF. Here the CDR3 DNA reads TGTGCCATCAATCCGGGACAGAGGTCCTACGAGCAGTACTTC.

The chain uses TRBV2 and TRBJ2-6; D is possibly TRBD1 (6 bases). V lost 2 bases and J lost 4, with 12 bases in between. The CDR3 length is 16 residues. Looked up from germline, CDR1 is SNHLY and CDR2 is FYNNEI. In DNA, the CDR3 is TGTGCCAGCAGTGAAACCGCAGGGGCCGGGGCCAACGTCCTGACTTTC. Translated, it gives CASSETAGAGANVLTF.

The chain uses TRBV2 and TRBJ2-3, with 8 bases lining up with TRBD2. The CDR3 has 15 amino acids. Germline CDR1 is SNHLY and CDR2 is FYNNEI. Trimming took 0 bases from V and 6 from J; bases not matched to a gene: 5. The CDR3 region has the DNA TGTGCCAGCAGTGAAGCGGGACTAGGGACGGATACGCAGTATTTT. This gives the protein CASSEAGLGTDTQYF. The whole variable domain, remainder taken from reference TRBV2 and TRBJ2-3, is EPEVTQTPSHQVTQMGQEVILRCVPISNHLYFYWYRQILGQKVEFLVSFYNNEISEKSEIFDDQFSVERPDGSNFTLKIRSTKLEDSAMYFCASSEAGLGTDTQYFGPGTRLTVL.

V and J are TRBV19 and TRBJ1-4, with D possibly matching TRBD1 (6 bases). Trimming stripped 5 bases from V and 8 bases from J, with 18 bases between. The germline V gene has CDR1 LNHDA and CDR2 SQIVND (reference sequence). This CDR3 is 15 amino acids long. The CDR3 DNA follows: TGTGCCAGTAGTGGGTTCGGCCCCCAGGGGGAAAAACTGTTTTTT. Translation gives CASSGFGPQGEKLFF.

This clone occurred a few times. The CDR3 bases are TGCGCCAGCAGCCCCGGACAGGGGGACACCATATATTTT. This gives the protein CASSPGQGDTIYF. The chain carries TRBV5-1 and TRBJ1-3, with TRBD1 matching over 10 bases. V trimming: 4 bases; J trimming: 8 bases; junction bases outside the gene matches: 3. The CDR3 spans 13 residues. CDR1 is SGHRS, CDR2 YFSETQ, per germline. Filled out from reference TRBV5-1 and TRBJ1-3, the complete variable domain reads KAGVTQTPRYLIKTRGQQVTLSCSPISGHRSVSWYQQTPGQGLQFLFEYFSETQRNKGNFPGRFSGRQFSNSRSEMNVSTLELGDSALYLCASSPGQGDTIYFGEGSWLTVV.

This rearrangement joins TRBV5-6 to TRBJ2-3; TRBD2 matches 11 bases. The V segment lost 2 bases and the J segment 5 bases; nucleotides outside the gene matches: 10. The CDR3 extends over 17 amino acids. CDR1 and CDR2 from the germline V gene are SGHDT and YYEEEE. The CDR3 DNA follows: TGTGCCAGCAGCTTTTTTAGTCTAGCGGGGGGTCAAGATACGCAGTATTTT. It specifies CASSFFSLAGGQDTQYF. The variable domain in full, completed from reference TRBV5-6 and TRBJ2-3, reads DAGVTQSPTHLIKTRGQQVTLRCSPKSGHDTVSWYQQALGQGPQFIFQYYEEEERQRGNFPDRFSGHQFPNYSSELNVNALLLGDSALYLCASSFFSLAGGQDTQYFGPGTRLTVL.

This clone was seen just once. The chain has TRBV7-9 and TRBJ2-5; 11 bases line up with TRBD2. Trimming took 5 bases from V and 2 from J; bases not matched to a gene: 13. The CDR3 runs to 18 residues. CDR1 is SEHNR and CDR2 is FQNEAQ in the germline V gene (reference sequence). CDR3 amino acids: CASSRKTTSGGIQETQYF. CDR3 DNA: TGTGCCAGCAGCCGAAAGACAACTAGCGGGGGAATACAAGAGACCCAGTACTTC.